This TCR beta chain was found in a study of CD8+CD57+ T cells in acquired aplastic anemia. In the study overall: Recorded DNA amounts for sorted CD4+ and CD8+ cells had an average of 3.2 ug.

Study findings and constraints: The study identified twenty-nine CD8+ CDR3 sequences shared by patients and controls. Patients and controls were not found to differ significantly in CD8+ Simpson's diversity.

Genomic DNA provided the template from which TCR beta VDJ and CDR3 profiles were obtained. Using its own MiXCR run on the reads, TCRdb lists one record per CDR3 protein. The data contain under 150,000 distinct CDR3 sequences, 41% of them seen just once; the ten biggest clones take up almost 8.5%. The CDR3 length is 16 residues. V gave up 6 bases and J gave up 6 bases, with 21 bases separating them. Germline assignment: CDR1 MDHEN and CDR2 SYDVKM. Regarding this clonotype: The target antigen is unknown.

The source material was sorted CD4+, CD8+, or CD8+CD57+ T cells (not recorded which) from PBMCs. This TCR was sampled from a human donor in good health, serving as a control. This chain links TRBV28 with TRBJ2-1; no definite D call. CDR3 coding DNA: TGTGCCAGCAGCCCAGCTCTGACACGGATGATCAATGAGCAGTTCTTC. This gives the protein CASSPALTRMINEQFF.